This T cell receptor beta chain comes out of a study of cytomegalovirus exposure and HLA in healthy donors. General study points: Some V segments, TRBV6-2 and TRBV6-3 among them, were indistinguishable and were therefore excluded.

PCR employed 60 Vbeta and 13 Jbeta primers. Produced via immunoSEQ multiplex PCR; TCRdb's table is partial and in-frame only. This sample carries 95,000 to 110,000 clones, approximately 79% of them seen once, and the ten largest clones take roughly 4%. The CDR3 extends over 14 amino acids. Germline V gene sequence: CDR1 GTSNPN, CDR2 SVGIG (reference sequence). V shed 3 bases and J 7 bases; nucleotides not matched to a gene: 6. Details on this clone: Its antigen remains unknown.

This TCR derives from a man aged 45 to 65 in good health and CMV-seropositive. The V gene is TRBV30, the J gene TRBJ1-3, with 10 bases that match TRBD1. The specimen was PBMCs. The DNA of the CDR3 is TGTGCCTGGAGGTGGACAGGGGGGCTGAACACCATATATTTT. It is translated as CAWRWTGGLNTIYF.